This TCR beta chain comes out of a study of T-cell reconstitution after alpha-beta-depleted transplantation in children listed by TCRdb under 2016. In the study overall: Using TCR repertoire profiling, the study followed T-cell immune reconstitution in a quantitative way in children after TCRalphabeta/CD19-depleted allogeneic hematopoietic cell transplantation. Study-level results and caveats: Apparently early alphabetaT-cell count recovery about two months after transplant reportedly relied on only several hundred rapidly expanded clones derived from non-depleted graft cells. The frequencies of hyperexpanded clones fell over the following months, and after one year, T-cell counts and TCRbeta diversity were mostly attributed to newly produced T cells. The high TCRbeta diversity at day 60 in some patients was ascribed to recipient T cells and intrathymic progenitors that had survived conditioning.

Clipping removes 0 bases from V and 1 base from J, with 2 as the unmatched junction base count. Measured from the cysteine to the phenylalanine, the CDR3 is 14 residues long. Only the CDR3 region is kept as DNA, spanning 42 bases read in frame from base 1. Looking up the germline V gene (reference sequence) yields CDR1 DFQATT and CDR2 SNEGSKA. The sample's treatment or condition label, in plain terms: allogeneic hematopoietic cell transplantation with graft depleted of TCRalphabeta T cells and CD19 B cells. Transplant recipients were children who received TCRalphabeta/CD19-depleted allogeneic hematopoietic cell grafts. Library method: PCR. The data were produced on an Illumina HiSeq 2500. TCR libraries were prepared with molecular barcoding, using unique molecular identifiers to normalize TCRbeta repertoire quantification. The public reads were quality trimmed at Q25 with fastp and then assembled into clones with MiXCR by TCRdb, keeping productive beta chains. Identical CDR3 protein sequences are pooled into one entry, listed with their most common genes and DNA. The sample includes 400,000 to 550,000 distinct CDR3 sequences, with under 12% observed a single time. Around 2% of the sample is taken by the ten largest.

Remarks on this clonotype: Its cognate antigen has yet to be identified. No base qualities exist here, and no much larger clone lies one base off it.

This sequence was found in a child aged 2 to 15 with inherited bone marrow failure, due to receive a stem cell transplant. This sample comprised PBMCs, obtained before TCRalphabeta/CD19-depleted stem cell transplant. The chain employs TRBV20-1 and TRBJ2-7, with 8 middle bases fitting TRBD1. The nucleotides read TGCAGTGCTAGAGATAGACAGGGGTCCTACGAGCAGTACTTC. It specifies CSARDRQGSYEQYF.